These 5 T cell receptor beta chains were all obtained from the same sample, sequenced in a study of OX40 agonist ivuxolimab in advanced cancers. Generated by immunoSEQ multiplex PCR, the TCRdb table keeps only in-frame clones and is missing some. The sample includes roughly 68,000 clones, roughly 88% seen only once; the top ten take about 1.6%. Material: CD4+ or CD8+ T cells sorted from blood, obtained in a trial of the OX40 agonist ivuxolimab. Receptor source: an adult with an advanced solid tumor such as melanoma, head and neck, liver or kidney cancer.

The V call is TRBV27, the J call TRBJ1-2, with 7 positions matching TRBD1. The CDR3 is made up of 13 amino acids. Germline V CDR1 and CDR2: MNHEY, SMNVEV (reference sequence). V was clipped by 5 bases and J by 2 bases; unmatched bases: 2. CDR3 in DNA: TGTGCCAGCAGTCGGGACAGCAACTATGGCTACACCTTC. Protein product: CASSRDSNYGYTF.

This chain joins TRBV14 and TRBJ2-5; TRBD2 matches at 8 bases. CDR3 size: 12 residues. Germline-derived CDR1 and CDR2 are SGHDN and FVKESK. Trimming at V came to 4 bases and at J to 7 bases, leaving 2 bases not matched to a gene. The CDR3 is CASSPRGGTQYF. The CDR3 region has the DNA TGTGCCAGCAGCCCACGGGGGGGGACCCAGTACTTC.

This clone was picked up a small number of times. The chain links TRBV28 to TRBJ2-1, with D maybe TRBD2 (5 bases). V gave up 2 bases and J gave up 3 bases, with 8 bases separating them. CDR1 and CDR2 (germline): MDHEN, SYDVKM. The CDR3 totals 14 residues. CDR3 loop: CASSLRTDYNEQFF. The CDR3 nucleotides read TGTGCCAGCAGTTTAAGGACTGACTACAATGAGCAGTTCTTC.

This chain uses TRBV28 with TRBJ2-7; weak D call: TRBD1 (5 bases). The CDR3 totals 12 residues. Trimming removed 7 bases at V and 3 bases at J, with 10 bases between. Germline V gene sequence: CDR1 MDHEN, CDR2 SYDVKM. The CDR3 sequence is CASTETDYEQYF. The CDR3 region has the DNA TGTGCCAGCACCGAGACAGACTACGAGCAGTACTTC.

This rearrangement joins TRBV5-4 to TRBJ2-3; D gene uncertain. Trimming cost V 0 bases and J 0 bases, with 17 bases left between them. Per the germline V gene, CDR1 is SGHNT and CDR2 is YYREEE (reference sequence). This CDR3 contains 18 residues. The CDR3 DNA follows: TGTGCCAGCAGCTTGGAGACTTTCCGAACCGTCAGCACAGATACGCAGTATTTT. This sequence encodes CASSLETFRTVSTDTQYF.